The clone carrying this TCR beta chain was seen only a few times. The ends were cut back, 1 base at V and 11 bases at J, with 12 bases in the middle. Germline CDR1 reads DFQATT; CDR2 reads SNEGSKA (reference sequence). CDR3 size: 13 residues. This sample was included in a study of T-cell memory formation after mild COVID-19. TCRdb reprocessed the 5' RACE reads with MiXCR, giving one entry per CDR3 protein. The sample lists 410,000 or so distinct CDR3 sequences; about 25% were seen once. Sample: PBMCs or a T cell subset sorted from them (not recorded which). The V and J genes are TRBV20-1 and TRBJ1-6; unclear D gene. This TCR was recovered from an adult woman who had mild COVID-19 (a few samples of this study predate the infection). Cell type and time point are not known. CDR3: CSARAQTTAPLHF. The CDR3 nucleotides read TGCAGTGCTAGAGCCCAAACCACGGCACCCCTCCACTTT.